This TCR beta chain comes out of a study of T cell repertoires in cytomegalovirus infection. This clonotype was detected a few times. As yet, its antigen is unknown. TCRdb reprocessed the reads with MiXCR, giving one entry per CDR3 protein. The table has roughly 500,000 distinct CDR3 sequences, about 42% seen once. The germline gives CDR1 SGHTA, CDR2 FQGNSA. The V end was cut by 2 bases, the J end by 4 bases, with 15 bases between. The CDR3 has 16 amino acids. This chain uses TRBV7-2 with TRBJ2-1; tentative D call: TRBD1 (5 bases). The TCR was taken from a human donor in good health (CMV status not recorded). Some clones in this sample may be carry-over from other donors' samples. Sample: cultured PBMCs, taken from culture after CMV antigen stimulation. The CDR3 DNA reads as TGTGCCAGCAGCTTACGTTCAGGGCAGATATACAATGAGCAGTTCTTC. Protein: CASSLRSGQIYNEQFF.